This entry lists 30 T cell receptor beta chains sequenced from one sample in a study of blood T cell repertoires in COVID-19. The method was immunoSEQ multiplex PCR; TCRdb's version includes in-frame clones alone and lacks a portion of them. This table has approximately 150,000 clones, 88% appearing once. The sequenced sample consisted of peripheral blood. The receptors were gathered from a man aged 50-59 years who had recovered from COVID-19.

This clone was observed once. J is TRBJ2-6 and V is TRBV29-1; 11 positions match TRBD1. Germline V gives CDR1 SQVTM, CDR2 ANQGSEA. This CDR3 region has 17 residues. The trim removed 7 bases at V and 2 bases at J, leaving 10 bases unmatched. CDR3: CSARSGQGAPGANVLTF. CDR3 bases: TGCAGCGCGAGATCCGGACAGGGGGCGCCTGGGGCCAACGTCCTGACTTTC.

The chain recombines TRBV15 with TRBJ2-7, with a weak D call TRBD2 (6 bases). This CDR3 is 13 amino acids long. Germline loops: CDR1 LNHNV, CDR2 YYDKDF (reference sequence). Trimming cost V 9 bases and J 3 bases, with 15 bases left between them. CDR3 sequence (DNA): TGTGCCACGGGACTCCAACTGGACTACGAGCAGTACTTC. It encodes CATGLQLDYEQYF.

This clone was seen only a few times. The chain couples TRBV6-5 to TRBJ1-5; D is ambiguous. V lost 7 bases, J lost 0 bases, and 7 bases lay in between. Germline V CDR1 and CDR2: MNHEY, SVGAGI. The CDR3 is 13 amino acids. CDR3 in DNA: TGTGCCAGCACTACCGATAGCAATCAGCCCCAGCATTTT. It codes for CASTTDSNQPQHF.

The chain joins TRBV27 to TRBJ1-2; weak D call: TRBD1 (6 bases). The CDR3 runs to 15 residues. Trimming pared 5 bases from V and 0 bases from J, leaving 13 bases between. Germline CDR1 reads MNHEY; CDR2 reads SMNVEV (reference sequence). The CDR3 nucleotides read TGTGCCAGCAGTAGACAGGCGTCGTCTAACTATGGCTACACCTTC. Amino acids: CASSRQASSNYGYTF.

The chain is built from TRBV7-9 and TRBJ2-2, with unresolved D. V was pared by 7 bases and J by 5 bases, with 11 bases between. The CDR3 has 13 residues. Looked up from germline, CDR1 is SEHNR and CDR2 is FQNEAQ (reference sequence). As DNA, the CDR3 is TGTGCCAGCACCGTTTCAGGTACCGGGGAGCTGTTTTTT. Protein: CASTVSGTGELFF.

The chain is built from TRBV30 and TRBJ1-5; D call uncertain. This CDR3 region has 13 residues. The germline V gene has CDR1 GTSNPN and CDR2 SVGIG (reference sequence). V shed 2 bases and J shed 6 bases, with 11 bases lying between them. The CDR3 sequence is CAWSPAGSQPQHF. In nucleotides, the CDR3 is TGTGCCTGGAGTCCCGCAGGCTCTCAGCCCCAGCATTTT.

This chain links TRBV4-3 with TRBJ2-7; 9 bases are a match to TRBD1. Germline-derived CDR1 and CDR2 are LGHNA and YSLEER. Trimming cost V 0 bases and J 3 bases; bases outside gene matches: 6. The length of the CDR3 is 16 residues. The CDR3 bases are TGCGCCAGCAGCCAAGAGGTACAGGGGGCCTACTACGAGCAGTACTTC. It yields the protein CASSQEVQGAYYEQYF.

CDR3 sequence: CASNPGTIGNQPQHF. In nucleotides, the CDR3 is TGTGCCAGCAACCCTGGGACTATCGGAAATCAGCCCCAGCATTTT. This sequence joins TRBV6-6 and TRBJ1-5, with D perhaps matching TRBD1 (5 bases). CDR3 length equals 15 residues. V was trimmed by 7 bases and J by 4 bases, leaving 17 bases between them. Germline V gives CDR1 MNHNY, CDR2 SVGAGI (reference sequence).

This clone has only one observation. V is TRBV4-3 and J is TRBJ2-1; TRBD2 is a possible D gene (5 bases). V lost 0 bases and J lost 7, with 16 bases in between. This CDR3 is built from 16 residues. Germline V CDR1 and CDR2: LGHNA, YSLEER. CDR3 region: CASSQDRLAPPNEQFF. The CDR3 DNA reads TGCGCCAGCAGCCAAGATAGGCTAGCCCCCCCAAATGAGCAGTTCTTC.

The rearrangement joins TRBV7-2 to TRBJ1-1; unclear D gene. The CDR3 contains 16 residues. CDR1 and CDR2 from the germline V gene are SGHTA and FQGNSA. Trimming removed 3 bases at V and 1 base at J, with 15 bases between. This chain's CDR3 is CASSFGGRRPNTEAFF. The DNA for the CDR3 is TGTGCCAGCAGCTTTGGCGGCCGGAGGCCGAACACTGAAGCTTTCTTT.

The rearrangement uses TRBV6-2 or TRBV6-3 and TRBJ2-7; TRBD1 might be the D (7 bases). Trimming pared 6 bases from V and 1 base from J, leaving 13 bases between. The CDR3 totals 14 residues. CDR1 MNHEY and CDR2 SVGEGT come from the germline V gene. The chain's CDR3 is CASSKGGQSYEQYF. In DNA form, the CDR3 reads TGTGCCAGCAGCAAGGGGGGACAGTCCTACGAGCAGTACTTC.

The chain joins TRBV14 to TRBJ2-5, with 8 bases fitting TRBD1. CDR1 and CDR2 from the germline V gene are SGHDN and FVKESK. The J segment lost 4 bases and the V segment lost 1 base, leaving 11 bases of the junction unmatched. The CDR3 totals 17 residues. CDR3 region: CASSQGDRGMYRETQYF. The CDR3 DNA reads TGTGCCAGCAGCCAAGGAGACAGGGGAATGTATCGAGAGACCCAGTACTTC.

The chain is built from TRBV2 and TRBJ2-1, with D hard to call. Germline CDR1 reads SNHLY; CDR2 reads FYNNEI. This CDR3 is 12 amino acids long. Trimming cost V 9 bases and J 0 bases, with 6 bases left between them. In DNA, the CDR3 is TGTGCCAGACAGAGCTCCTACAATGAGCAGTTCTTC. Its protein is CARQSSYNEQFF. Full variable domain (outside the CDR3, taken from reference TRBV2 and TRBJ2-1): EPEVTQTPSHQVTQMGQEVILRCVPISNHLYFYWYRQILGQKVEFLVSFYNNEISEKSEIFDDQFSVERPDGSNFTLKIRSTKLEDSAMYFCARQSSYNEQFFGPGTRLTVL.

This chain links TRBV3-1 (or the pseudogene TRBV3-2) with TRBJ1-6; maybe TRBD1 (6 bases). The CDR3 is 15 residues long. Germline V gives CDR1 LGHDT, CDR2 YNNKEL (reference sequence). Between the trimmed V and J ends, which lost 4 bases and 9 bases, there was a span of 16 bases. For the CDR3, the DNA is TGTGCCAGCAGCCGAGGGGGAACTATCGGTTCACCCCTCCACTTT. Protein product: CASSRGGTIGSPLHF.

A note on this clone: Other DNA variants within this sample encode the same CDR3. CDR3: CASSRDRLYGYTF. In nucleotides, the CDR3 is TGTGCCAGCAGCCGGGACAGACTCTATGGCTACACCTTC. The rearrangement links TRBV12-3 or TRBV12-4 to TRBJ1-2, with 7 bases fitting TRBD1. This CDR3 region has 13 residues. V was pared by 6 bases and J by 4 bases, with 5 bases of the junction left unmatched.

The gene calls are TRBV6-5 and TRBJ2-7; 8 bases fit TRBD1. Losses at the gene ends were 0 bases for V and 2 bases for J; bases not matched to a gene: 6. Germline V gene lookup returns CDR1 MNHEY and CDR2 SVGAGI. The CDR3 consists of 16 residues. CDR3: CASSYSTQGAAYEQYF. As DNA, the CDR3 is TGTGCCAGCAGTTACTCGACGCAGGGGGCGGCCTACGAGCAGTACTTC.

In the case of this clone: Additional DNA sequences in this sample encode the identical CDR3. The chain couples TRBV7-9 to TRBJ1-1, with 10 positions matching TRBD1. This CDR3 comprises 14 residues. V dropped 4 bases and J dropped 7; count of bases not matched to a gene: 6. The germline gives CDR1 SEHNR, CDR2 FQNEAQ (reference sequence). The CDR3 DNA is TGTGCCAGCAGCTCCCCGGGACAGGGGATTGAAGCTTTCTTT. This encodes CASSSPGQGIEAFF.

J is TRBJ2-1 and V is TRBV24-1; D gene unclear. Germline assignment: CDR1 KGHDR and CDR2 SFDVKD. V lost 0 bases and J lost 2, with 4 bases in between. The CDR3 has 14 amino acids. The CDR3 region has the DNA TGTGCCACCAGTGATTTGTCCGCCTACAATGAGCAGTTCTTC. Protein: CATSDLSAYNEQFF.

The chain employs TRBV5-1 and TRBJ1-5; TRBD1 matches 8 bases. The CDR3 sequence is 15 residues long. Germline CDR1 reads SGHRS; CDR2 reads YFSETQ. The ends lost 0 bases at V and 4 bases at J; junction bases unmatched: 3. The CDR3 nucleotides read TGCGCCAGCAGCTTGGCAGGGGGCCCTAATCAGCCCCAGCATTTT. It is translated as CASSLAGGPNQPQHF.

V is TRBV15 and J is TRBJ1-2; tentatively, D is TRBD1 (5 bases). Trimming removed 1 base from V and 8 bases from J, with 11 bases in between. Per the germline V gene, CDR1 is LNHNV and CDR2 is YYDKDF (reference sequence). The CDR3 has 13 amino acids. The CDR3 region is CATSRGGRSGYTF. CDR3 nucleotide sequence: TGTGCCACCAGCAGAGGGGGCAGGTCAGGCTACACCTTC.

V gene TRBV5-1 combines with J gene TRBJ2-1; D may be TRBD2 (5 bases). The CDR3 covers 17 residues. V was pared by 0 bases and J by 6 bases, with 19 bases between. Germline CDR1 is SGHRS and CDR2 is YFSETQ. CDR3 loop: CASSLGAGRGPINEQFF. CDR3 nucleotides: TGCGCCAGCAGCTTGGGGGCCGGTCGAGGGCCGATCAATGAGCAGTTCTTC. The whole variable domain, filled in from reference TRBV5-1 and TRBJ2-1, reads KAGVTQTPRYLIKTRGQQVTLSCSPISGHRSVSWYQQTPGQGLQFLFEYFSETQRNKGNFPGRFSGRQFSNSRSEMNVSTLELGDSALYLCASSLGAGRGPINEQFFGPGTRLTVL.

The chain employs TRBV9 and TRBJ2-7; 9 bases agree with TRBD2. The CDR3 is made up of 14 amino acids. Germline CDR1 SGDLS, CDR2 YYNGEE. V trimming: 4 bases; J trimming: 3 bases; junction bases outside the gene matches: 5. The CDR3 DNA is TGTGCCAGCAGCCTTAAGCGGGAGGACTACGAGCAGTACTTC. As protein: CASSLKREDYEQYF.

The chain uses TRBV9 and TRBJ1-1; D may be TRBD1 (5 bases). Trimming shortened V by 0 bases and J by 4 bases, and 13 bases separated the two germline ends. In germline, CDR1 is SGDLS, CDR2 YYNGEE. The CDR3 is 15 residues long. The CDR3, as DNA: TGTGCCAGCAGCGTAGATCCAGGGAAGTCCACTGAAGCTTTCTTT. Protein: CASSVDPGKSTEAFF. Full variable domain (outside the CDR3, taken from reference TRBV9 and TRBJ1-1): DSGVTQTPKHLITATGQRVTLRCSPRSGDLSVYWYQQSLDQGLQFLIQYYNGEERAKGNILERFSAQQFPDLHSELNLSSLELGDSALYFCASSVDPGKSTEAFFGQGTRLTVV.

As DNA, the CDR3 is TGTGCCAGCTCACCGTCCACTCTCAGCAATCAGCCCCAGCATTTT. This translates into CASSPSTLSNQPQHF. The chain recombines TRBV18 with TRBJ1-5, with no clear D. Germline values: CDR1 KGHSH, CDR2 LQKENI. The CDR3 consists of 15 residues. Trimming shortened V by 3 bases and J by 1 base, and 10 bases separated the two germline ends.

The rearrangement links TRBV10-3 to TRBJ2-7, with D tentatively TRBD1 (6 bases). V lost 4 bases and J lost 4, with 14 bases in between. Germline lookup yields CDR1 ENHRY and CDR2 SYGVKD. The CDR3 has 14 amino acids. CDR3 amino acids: CAISVHDRTYEQYF. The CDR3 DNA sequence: TGTGCCATCAGTGTTCACGACAGGACATACGAGCAGTACTTC.

The CDR3 nucleotides are TGTGCCAGCAGCTTACGTTCCAGCGGGGGAACCGAGCAGTTCTTC. Its protein product is CASSLRSSGGTEQFF. The chain uses TRBV7-6 and TRBJ2-1, with 8 bases matching TRBD2. This CDR3 has 15 amino acids. J lost 10 bases, V lost 2 bases, and 10 bases had no gene match. Germline values: CDR1 SGHVS, CDR2 FNYEAQ.

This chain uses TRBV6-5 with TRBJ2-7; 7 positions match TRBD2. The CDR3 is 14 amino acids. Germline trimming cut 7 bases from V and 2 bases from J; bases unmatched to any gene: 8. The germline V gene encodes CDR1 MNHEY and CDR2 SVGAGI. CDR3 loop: CASTDSGLPYEQYF. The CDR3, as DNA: TGTGCCAGCACAGATAGCGGGTTGCCCTACGAGCAGTACTTC.

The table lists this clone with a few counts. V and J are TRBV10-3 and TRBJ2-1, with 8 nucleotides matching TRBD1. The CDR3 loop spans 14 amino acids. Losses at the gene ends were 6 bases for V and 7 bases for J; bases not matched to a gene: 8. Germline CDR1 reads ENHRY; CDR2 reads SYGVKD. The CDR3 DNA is TGTGCCATCAGGTCGGACAGGGAGAGGAATGAGCAGTTCTTC. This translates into CAIRSDRERNEQFF.

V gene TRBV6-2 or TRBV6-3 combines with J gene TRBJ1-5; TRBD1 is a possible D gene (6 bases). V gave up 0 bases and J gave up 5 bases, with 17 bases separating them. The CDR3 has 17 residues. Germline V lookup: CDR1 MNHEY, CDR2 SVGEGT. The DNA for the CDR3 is TGTGCCAGCAGTTACTCGAAACAGGGCGTTCGTGATCAGCCCCAGCATTTT. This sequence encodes CASSYSKQGVRDQPQHF.

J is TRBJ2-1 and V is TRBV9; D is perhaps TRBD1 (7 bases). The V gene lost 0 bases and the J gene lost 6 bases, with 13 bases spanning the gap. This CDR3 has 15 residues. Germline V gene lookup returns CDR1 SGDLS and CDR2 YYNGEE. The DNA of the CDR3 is TGTGCCAGCAGCGTAGACAGGGGAGGATCCAATGAGCAGTTCTTC. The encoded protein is CASSVDRGGSNEQFF.